Below, one TCR beta chain is given with its context. A much bigger clone sits one base away, suggesting this may be a read error. The sample is drawn from a study of T-cell reconstitution after alpha-beta-depleted transplantation in children. Trimming removed 0 bases at V and 6 bases at J, with 14 bases between. CDR1 is SGHTA, CDR2 FQGTGA, per germline. This CDR3 has 15 residues. TCRbeta library preparation incorporated unique molecular identifiers. From the PCR reads, TCRdb called clonotypes with MiXCR, one entry per CDR3 protein. The sample shows 330,000 or so distinct CDR3 sequences, about 9.4% of them seen only once.

This sequence joins TRBV7-3 and TRBJ1-1; D perhaps matches TRBD1 (5 bases). The clonotype comes from a boy younger than two with acute myeloid leukemia, due to receive a stem cell transplant. Here the sequenced sample was PBMCs, taken before TCRalphabeta/CD19-depleted stem cell transplant. CDR3 nucleotide sequence: TGTGCCAGCAGCTTAACGGTCCGGCAGGGCGCTGAAGCTTTCTTT. This translates into CASSLTVRQGAEAFF.